This TCR beta chain was sequenced for a study of T cells after yellow fever vaccination. The CDR3 consists of 15 residues. The germline V gene has CDR1 KGHSH and CDR2 LQKENI. V was trimmed by 3 bases and J by 5 bases, leaving 15 bases between them. Researchers made TCR cDNA using 5'RACE template switching, and this step added a universal primer site and UMIs. MiXCR, applied by TCRdb to the 5' RACE reads, yields one record per CDR3 protein. The sample shows under 600,000 distinct CDR3 sequences, less than 25% of them seen only once. This clonotype was seen a few times. The V and J genes are TRBV18 and TRBJ2-3, with D tentatively TRBD2 (6 bases). This sample comprised PBMCs, obtained about 20 days after the first yellow fever vaccination. The TCR sequence derives from a young man who received the YFV17D yellow fever vaccine. CDR3 residues: CASSPSGTLGDTQYF. CDR3 sequence (DNA): TGTGCCAGCTCACCCTCCGGGACTCTCGGAGATACGCAGTATTTT. Based on the CDR3 plus reference TRBV18 and TRBJ2-3, the full variable domain is NAGVMQNPRHLVRRRGQEARLRCSPMKGHSHVYWYRQLPEEGLKFMVYLQKENIIDESGMPKERFSAEFPKEGPSILRIQQVVRGDSAAYFCASSPSGTLGDTQYFGPGTRLTVL.